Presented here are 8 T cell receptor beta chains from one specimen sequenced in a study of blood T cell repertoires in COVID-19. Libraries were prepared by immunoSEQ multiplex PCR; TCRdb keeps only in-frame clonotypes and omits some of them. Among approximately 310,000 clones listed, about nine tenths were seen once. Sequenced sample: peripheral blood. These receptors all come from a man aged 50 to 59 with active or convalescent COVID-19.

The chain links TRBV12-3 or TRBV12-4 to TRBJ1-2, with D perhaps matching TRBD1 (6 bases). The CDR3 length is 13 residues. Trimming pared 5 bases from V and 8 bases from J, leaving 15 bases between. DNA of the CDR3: TGTGCCAGCAGTACTCCGGGGGGGCACGGCTACACCTTC. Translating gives CASSTPGGHGYTF.

CDR3 sequence: CASSLVGGGGEQYF. The CDR3 DNA sequence: TGTGCCAGCAGCTTGGTCGGGGGCGGGGGCGAGCAGTACTTC. The chain uses TRBV5-4 and TRBJ2-7; possible D gene TRBD2, 7 bases. The ends were cut back, 0 bases at V and 6 bases at J, with 13 bases in the middle. The CDR3 is 14 residues long. Germline loops: CDR1 SGHNT, CDR2 YYREEE (reference sequence). Using reference TRBV5-4 and TRBJ2-7 for the parts outside the CDR3, the full variable domain is ETGVTQSPTHLIKTRGQQVTLRCSSQSGHNTVSWYQQALGQGPQFIFQYYREEENGRGNFPPRFSGLQFPNYSSELNVNALELDDSALYLCASSLVGGGGEQYFGPGTRLTVT.

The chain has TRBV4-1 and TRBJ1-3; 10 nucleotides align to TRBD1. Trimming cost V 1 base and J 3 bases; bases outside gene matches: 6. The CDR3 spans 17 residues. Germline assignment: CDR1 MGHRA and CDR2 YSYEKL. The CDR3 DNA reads TGCGCCAGCAGCCAAGTACCGGGACAGGGGAATGGAAACACCATATATTTT. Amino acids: CASSQVPGQGNGNTIYF.

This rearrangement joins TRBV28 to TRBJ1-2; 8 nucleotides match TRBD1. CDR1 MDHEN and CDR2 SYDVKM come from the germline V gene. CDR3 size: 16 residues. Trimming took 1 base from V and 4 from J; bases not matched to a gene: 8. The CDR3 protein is CASSLYGQGRGYGYTF. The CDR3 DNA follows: TGTGCCAGCAGTTTATATGGACAGGGCAGGGGCTATGGCTACACCTTC.

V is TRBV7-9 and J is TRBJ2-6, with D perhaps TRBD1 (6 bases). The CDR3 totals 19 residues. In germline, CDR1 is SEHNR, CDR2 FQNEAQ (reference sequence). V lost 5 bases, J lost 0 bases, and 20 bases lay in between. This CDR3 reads CASSTHGTPQFSGANVLTF. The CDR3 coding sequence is TGTGCCAGCAGCACCCACGGGACACCTCAATTCTCTGGGGCCAACGTCCTGACTTTC.

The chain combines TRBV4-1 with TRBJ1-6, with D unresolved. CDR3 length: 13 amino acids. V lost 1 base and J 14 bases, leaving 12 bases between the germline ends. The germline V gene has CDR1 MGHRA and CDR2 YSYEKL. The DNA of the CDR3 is TGCGCCAGCAGCCAAGTCAATGAGGGAACCCTCCACTTT. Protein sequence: CASSQVNEGTLHF.

The CDR3: CASTGGRNGYTF. Written as DNA, the CDR3 is TGTGCCAGCACAGGGGGCAGGAATGGCTACACCTTC. J is TRBJ1-2 and V is TRBV2; TRBD1 matches at 8 bases. Germline-derived CDR1 and CDR2 are SNHLY and FYNNEI. The trim removed 7 bases at V and 6 bases at J, leaving 4 bases unmatched. This CDR3 has 12 residues.

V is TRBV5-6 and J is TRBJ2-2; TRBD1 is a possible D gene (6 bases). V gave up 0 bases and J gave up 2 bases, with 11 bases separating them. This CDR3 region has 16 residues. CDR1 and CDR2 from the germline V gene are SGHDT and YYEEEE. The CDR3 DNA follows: TGTGCCAGCAGCTTGGGGGGGACATATAACACCGGGGAGCTGTTTTTT. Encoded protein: CASSLGGTYNTGELFF.